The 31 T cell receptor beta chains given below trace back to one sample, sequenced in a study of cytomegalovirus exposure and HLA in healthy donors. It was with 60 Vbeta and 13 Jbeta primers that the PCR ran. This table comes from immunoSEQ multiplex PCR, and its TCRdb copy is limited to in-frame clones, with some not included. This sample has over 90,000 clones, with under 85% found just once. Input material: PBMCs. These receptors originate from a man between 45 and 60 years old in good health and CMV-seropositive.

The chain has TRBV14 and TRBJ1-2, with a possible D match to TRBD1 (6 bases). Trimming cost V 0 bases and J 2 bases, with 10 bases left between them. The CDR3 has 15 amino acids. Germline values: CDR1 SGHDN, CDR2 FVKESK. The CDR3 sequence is CASSQDLDRNYGYTF. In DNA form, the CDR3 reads TGTGCCAGCAGCCAAGACCTTGACAGGAACTATGGCTACACCTTC. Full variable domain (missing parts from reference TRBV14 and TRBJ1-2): EAGVTQFPSHSVIEKGQTVTLRCDPISGHDNLYWYRRVMGKEIKFLLHFVKESKQDESGMPNNRFLAERTGGTYSTLKVQPAELEDSGVYFCASSQDLDRNYGYTFGSGTRLTVV.

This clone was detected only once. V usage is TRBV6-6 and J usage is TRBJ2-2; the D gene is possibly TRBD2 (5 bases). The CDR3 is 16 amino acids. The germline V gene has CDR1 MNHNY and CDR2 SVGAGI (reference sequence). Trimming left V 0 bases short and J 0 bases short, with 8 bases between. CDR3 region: CASSYSAGANTGELFF. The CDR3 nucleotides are TGTGCCAGCAGTTACTCTGCGGGTGCGAACACCGGGGAGCTGTTTTTT.

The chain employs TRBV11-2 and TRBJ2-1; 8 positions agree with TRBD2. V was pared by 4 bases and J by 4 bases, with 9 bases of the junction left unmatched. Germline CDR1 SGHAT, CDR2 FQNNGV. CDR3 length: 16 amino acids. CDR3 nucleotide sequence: TGTGCCAGCAGCTATCCTTCGGGAGGGAAATACAATGAGCAGTTCTTC. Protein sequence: CASSYPSGGKYNEQFF.

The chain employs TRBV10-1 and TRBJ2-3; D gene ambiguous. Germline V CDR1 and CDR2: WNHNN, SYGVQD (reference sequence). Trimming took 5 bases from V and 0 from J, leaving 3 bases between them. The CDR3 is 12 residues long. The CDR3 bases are TGCGCCAGCAGTTATAGCACAGATACGCAGTATTTT. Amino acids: CASSYSTDTQYF.

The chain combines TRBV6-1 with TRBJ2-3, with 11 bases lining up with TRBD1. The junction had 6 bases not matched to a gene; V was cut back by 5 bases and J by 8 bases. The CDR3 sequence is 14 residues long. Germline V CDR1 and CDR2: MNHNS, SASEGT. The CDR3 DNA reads TGTGCCAGCAGTCCGGGACAGGGGGAGGGTACGCAGTATTTT. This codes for CASSPGQGEGTQYF.

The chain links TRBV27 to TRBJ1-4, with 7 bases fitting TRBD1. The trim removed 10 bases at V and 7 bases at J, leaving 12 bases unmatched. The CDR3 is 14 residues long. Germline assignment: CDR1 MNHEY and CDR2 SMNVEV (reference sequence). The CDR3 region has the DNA TGTGCCACCGCCACAGGGGTTCAGGGTGAAAAACTGTTTTTT. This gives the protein CATATGVQGEKLFF.

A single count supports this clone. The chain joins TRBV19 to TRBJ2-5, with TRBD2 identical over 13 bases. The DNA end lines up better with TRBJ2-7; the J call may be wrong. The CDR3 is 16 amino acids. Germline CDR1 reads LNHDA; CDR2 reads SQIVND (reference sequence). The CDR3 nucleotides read TGTGCCAGCAGAAAGCCCGGGACTAGCGGGACCTACGAGCAGTACTTC. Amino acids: CASRKPGTSGTYEQYF.

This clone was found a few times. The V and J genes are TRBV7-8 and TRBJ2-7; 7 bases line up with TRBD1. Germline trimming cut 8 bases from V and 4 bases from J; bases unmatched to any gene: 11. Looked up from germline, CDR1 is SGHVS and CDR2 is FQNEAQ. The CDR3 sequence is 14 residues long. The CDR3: CASARTGLDYEQYF. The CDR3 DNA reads TGTGCCAGCGCCAGGACAGGCCTGGATTACGAGCAGTACTTC.

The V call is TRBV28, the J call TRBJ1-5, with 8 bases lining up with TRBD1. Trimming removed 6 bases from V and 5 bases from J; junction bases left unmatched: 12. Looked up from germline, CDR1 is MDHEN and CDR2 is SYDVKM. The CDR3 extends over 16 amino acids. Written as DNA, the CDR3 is TGTGCCAGCAGCCTTCCTTTTACAGGGGGAGATCAGCCCCAGCATTTT. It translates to CASSLPFTGGDQPQHF.

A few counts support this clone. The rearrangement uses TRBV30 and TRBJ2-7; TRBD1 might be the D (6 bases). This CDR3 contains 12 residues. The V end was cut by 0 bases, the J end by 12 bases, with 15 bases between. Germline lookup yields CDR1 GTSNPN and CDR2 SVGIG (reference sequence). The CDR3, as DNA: TGTGCCTGGAGTGTACCGAGGGGGTCACTGTACTTC. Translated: CAWSVPRGSLYF.

CDR3 residues: CASSPPDRTYGYTF. The CDR3, as DNA: TGTGCCAGCAGCCCCCCCGACAGAACTTATGGCTACACCTTC. The rearrangement joins TRBV7-9 to TRBJ1-2; weak D call: TRBD1 (5 bases). The CDR3 is 14 amino acids. Germline V gene data show CDR1 as SEHNR and CDR2 as FQNEAQ (reference sequence). Deletions cut 5 bases from V and 5 bases from J, with 15 bases between.

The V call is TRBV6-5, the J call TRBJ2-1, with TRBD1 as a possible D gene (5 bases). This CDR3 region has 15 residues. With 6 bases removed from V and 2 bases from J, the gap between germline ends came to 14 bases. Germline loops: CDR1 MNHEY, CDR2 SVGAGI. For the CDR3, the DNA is TGTGCCAGCAGCCGACAGCCCCGGCCCTACAATGAGCAGTTCTTC. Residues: CASSRQPRPYNEQFF.

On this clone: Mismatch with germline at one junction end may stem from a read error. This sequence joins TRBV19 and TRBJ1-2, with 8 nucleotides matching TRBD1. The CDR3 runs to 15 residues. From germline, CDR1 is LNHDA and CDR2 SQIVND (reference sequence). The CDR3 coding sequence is TGTGCCAGTAGTACCATGACAGGGGAGAACTTTGGCTACACCTTC. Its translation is CASSTMTGENFGYTF.

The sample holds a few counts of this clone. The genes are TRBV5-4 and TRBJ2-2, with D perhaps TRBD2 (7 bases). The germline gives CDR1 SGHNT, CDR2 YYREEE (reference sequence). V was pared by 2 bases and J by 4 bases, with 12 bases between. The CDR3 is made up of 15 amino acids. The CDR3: CASSLGGGRTGELFF. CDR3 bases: TGTGCCAGCAGCTTAGGGGGGGGGCGCACCGGGGAGCTGTTTTTT.

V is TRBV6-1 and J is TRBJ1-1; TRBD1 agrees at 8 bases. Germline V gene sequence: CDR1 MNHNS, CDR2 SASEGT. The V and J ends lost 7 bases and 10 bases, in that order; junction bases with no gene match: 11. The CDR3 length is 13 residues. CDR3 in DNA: TGTGCCAGCAAGACGGACAGGGAAGTAGGAGCTTTCTTT. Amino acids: CASKTDREVGAFF.

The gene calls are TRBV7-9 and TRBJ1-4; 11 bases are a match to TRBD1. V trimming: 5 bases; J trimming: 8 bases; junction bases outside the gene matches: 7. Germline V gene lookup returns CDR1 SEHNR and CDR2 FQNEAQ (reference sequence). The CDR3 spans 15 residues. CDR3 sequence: CASSGRDRGREKLFF. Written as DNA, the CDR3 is TGTGCCAGCAGCGGTCGGGACAGGGGGAGAGAAAAACTGTTTTTT.

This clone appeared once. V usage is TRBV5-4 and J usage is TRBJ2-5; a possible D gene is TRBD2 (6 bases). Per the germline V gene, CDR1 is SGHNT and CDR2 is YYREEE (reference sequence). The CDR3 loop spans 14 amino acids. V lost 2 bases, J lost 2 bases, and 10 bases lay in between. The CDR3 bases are TGTGCCAGCAGCTTATTGGCGGGACAAGAGACCCAGTACTTC. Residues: CASSLLAGQETQYF.

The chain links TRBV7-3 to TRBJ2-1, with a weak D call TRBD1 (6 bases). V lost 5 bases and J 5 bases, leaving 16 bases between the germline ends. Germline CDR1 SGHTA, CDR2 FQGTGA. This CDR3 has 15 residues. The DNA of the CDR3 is TGTGCCAGCAGCCCACAGGACAGCCAAGACAATGAGCAGTTCTTC. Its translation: CASSPQDSQDNEQFF.

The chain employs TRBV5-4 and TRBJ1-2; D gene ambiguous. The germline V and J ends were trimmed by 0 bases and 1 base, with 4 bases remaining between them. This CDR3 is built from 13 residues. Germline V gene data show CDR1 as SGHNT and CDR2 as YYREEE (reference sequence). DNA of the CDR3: TGTGCCAGCAGCTTGGGGCTTAACTATGGCTACACCTTC. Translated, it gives CASSLGLNYGYTF.

The CDR3 here is CASSQGTGTSGSYEQYF. The CDR3 DNA reads TGCGCCAGCAGCCAAGGTACCGGGACTAGCGGCTCCTACGAGCAGTACTTC. The chain employs TRBV4-3 and TRBJ2-5; TRBD2 matches 11 bases. The closer fit of TRBJ2-7 to the DNA end suggests the J call may be wrong. The CDR3 is 17 residues long. Germline CDR1 reads LGHNA; CDR2 reads YSLEER.

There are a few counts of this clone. This CDR3 is CASGGTASGNTIYF. CDR3 DNA sequence: TGTGCCTCCGGAGGGACCGCCTCTGGAAACACCATATATTTT. The V and J genes are TRBV6-5 and TRBJ1-3, with D possibly matching TRBD1 (5 bases). Germline CDR1 MNHEY, CDR2 SVGAGI. This CDR3 has 14 residues. Trimming pared 11 bases from V and 0 bases from J, leaving 14 bases between.

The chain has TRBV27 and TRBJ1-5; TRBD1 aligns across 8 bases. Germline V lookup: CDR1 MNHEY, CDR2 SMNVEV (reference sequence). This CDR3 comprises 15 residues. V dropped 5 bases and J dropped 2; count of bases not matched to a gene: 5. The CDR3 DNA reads TGTGCCAGCAGTATGTCGGGACAGGGCAATCAGCCCCAGCATTTT. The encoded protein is CASSMSGQGNQPQHF.

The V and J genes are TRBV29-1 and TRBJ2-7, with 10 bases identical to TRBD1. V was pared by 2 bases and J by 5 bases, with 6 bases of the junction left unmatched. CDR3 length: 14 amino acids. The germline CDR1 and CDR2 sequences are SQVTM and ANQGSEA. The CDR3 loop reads CSVEPGTGVHEQYF. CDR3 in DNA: TGCAGCGTTGAACCCGGGACAGGGGTACACGAGCAGTACTTC.

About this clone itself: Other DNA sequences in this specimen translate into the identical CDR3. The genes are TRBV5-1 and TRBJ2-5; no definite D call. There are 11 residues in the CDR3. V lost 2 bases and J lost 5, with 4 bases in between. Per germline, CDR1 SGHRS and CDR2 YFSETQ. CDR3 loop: CASSFEETQYF. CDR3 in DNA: TGCGCCAGCAGCTTCGAGGAGACCCAGTACTTC.

DNA for the CDR3: TGTGCCAGCAGCCTCCTAGCGGGGGGAGCCTACGAGCAGTACTTC. Protein product: CASSLLAGGAYEQYF. This chain links TRBV7-3 with TRBJ2-7; 11 bases are a match to TRBD2. Germline CDR1 reads SGHTA; CDR2 reads FQGTGA. The CDR3 has 15 amino acids. With 5 bases clipped from V and 2 bases from J, the junction kept 5 bases outside the gene matches. The full variable domain, in which reference TRBV7-3 and TRBJ2-7 provide the parts outside the CDR3, is GAGVSQTPSNKVTEKGKYVELRCDPISGHTALYWYRQSLGQGPEFLIYFQGTGAADDSGLPNDRFFAVRPEGSVSTLKIQRTERGDSAVYLCASSLLAGGAYEQYFGPGTRLTVT.

The chain's CDR3 is CASRGPREGVSNQPQHF. In DNA, the CDR3 is TGTGCCAGCAGGGGGCCCCGGGAGGGGGTAAGCAATCAGCCCCAGCATTTT. V gene TRBV28 combines with J gene TRBJ1-5; maybe TRBD1 (6 bases). V was cut by 6 bases and J by 1 base, with 19 bases left in between. The CDR3 extends over 17 amino acids. Per germline, CDR1 MDHEN and CDR2 SYDVKM.

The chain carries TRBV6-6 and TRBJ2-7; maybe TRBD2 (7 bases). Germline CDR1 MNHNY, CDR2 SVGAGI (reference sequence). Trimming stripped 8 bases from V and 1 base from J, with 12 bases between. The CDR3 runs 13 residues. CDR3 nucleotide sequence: TGTGCCAGCCTGGGGGGGGCTTCCTACGAGCAGTACTTC. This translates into CASLGGASYEQYF.

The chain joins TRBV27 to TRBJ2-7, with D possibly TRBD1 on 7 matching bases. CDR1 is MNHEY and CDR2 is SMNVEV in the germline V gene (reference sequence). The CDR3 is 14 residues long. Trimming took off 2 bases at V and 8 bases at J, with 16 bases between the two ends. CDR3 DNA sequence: TGTGCCAGCAGTTTAGGCCAGGGGGGTAATAAGCAGTACTTC. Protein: CASSLGQGGNKQYF.

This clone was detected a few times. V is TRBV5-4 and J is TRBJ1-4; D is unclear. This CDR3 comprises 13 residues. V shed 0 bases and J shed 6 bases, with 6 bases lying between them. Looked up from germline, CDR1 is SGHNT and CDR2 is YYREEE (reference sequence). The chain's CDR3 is CASSLERDEKLFF. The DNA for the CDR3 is TGTGCCAGCAGCTTGGAACGGGATGAAAAACTGTTTTTT.

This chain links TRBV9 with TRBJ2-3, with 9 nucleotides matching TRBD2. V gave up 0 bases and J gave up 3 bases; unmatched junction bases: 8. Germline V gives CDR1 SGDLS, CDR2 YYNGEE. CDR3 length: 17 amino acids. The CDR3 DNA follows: TGTGCCAGCAGCGTAGGACTAGCGGCCTCTACTACAGATACGCAGTATTTT. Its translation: CASSVGLAASTTDTQYF.

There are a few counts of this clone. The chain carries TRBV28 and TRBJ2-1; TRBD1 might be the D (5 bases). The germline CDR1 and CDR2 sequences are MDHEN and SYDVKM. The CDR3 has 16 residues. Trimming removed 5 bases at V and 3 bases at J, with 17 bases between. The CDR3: CASSLTGSPYYNEQFF. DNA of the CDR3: TGTGCCAGCAGTCTTACAGGTTCCCCCTACTACAATGAGCAGTTCTTC.